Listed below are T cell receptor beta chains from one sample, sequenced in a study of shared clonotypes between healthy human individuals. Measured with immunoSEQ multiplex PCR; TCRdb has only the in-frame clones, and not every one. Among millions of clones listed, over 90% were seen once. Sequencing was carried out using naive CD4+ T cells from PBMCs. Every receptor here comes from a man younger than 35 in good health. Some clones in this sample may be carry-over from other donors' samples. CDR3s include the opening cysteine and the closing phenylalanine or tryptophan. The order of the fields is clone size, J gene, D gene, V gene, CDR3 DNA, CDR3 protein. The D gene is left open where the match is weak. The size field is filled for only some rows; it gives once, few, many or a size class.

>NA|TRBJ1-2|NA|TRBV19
TGTGCCAGTAGTAGGAGGGGCCCACTCTACGGGAATGGCTACACCTTC
CASSRRGPLYGNGYTF
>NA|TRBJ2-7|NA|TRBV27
TGTGCCAGCAGTCTCCACTACGAGCAGTACTTC
CASSLHYEQYF
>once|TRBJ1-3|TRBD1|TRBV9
TGTGCCAGCTCCGGACAGGGCTTTGGAAACACCATATATTTT
CASSGQGFGNTIYF
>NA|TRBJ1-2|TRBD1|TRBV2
TGTGCCAGCAGTGAAGCGACAGGGAGAAGTGAGGGCTACACCTTC
CASSEATGRSEGYTF
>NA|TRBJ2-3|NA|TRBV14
TGTGCCAGCAGCCACGCAGATACGCAGTATTTT
CASSHADTQYF
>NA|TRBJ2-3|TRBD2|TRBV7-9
TGTGCCAGCAGCCCCTCCCTGGGAGGGGCTAGCACAGATACGCAGTATTTT
CASSPSLGGASTDTQYF
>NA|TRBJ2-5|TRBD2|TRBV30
TGTGCCTGGAGTGTACGACTAGCGGGAGGAGAGACCCAGTACTTC
CAWSVRLAGGETQYF
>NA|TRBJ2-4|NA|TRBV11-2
TGTGCCAGCAGCGAGGGACGTAAAAACATTCAGTACTTC
CASSEGRKNIQYF
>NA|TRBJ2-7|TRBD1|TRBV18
TGTGCCAGCTCACCACCACAGGGGACCTACGAGCAGTACTTC
CASSPPQGTYEQYF
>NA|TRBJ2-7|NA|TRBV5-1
TGCGCCAGCAGCTCGGCAGGGTTCTACGAGCAGTACTTC
CASSSAGFYEQYF
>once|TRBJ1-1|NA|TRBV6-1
TGTGCCAGCAGTGAAGTGGGGCCGAACACTGAAGCTTTCTTT
CASSEVGPNTEAFF
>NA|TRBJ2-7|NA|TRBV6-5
TGTGCCAGCAGCCGAAGGGCCGGGGACCACGAGCAGTACTTC
CASSRRAGDHEQYF
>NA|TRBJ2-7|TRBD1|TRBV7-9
TGTGCCAGCAGCTTTGCCGGGACAGGGGACGAGCAGTACTTC
CASSFAGTGDEQYF
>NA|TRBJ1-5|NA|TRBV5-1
TGCGCCAGCAGCTTGGAGGGTGGCAATCAGCCCCAGCATTTT
CASSLEGGNQPQHF
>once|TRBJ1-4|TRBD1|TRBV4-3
TGCGCCAGCAGCCGAGGAACCCGGACAGGGGGCGGTGAAAAACTGTTTTTT
CASSRGTRTGGGEKLFF
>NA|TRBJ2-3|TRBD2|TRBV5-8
TGTGCCAGCACCTTAACCGGGGCTAGCGGGATTTCAGATACGCAGTATTTT
CASTLTGASGISDTQYF
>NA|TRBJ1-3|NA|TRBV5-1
TGCGCCAGCAGCGTGGGGGATTCAACCGCTGGAAACACCATATATTTT
CASSVGDSTAGNTIYF
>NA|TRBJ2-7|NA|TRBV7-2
TGTGCCAGCAGCTTAGAACGGGAATCCGAGCAGTACTTC
CASSLERESEQYF
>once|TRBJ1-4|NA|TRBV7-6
TGTGCCAGCAGCTCAACTCGGCAAGGGGTTGGAGAAAAACTGTTTTTT
CASSSTRQGVGEKLFF
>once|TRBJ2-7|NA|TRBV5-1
TGCGCCAGCAGCTTGGTTAGCGACGAGCAGTACTTC
CASSLVSDEQYF
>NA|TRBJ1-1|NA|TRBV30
TGTGCCTGGCGCCAAACATCGGGCACTGAAGCTTTCTTT
CAWRQTSGTEAFF
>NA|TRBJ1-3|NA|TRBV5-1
TGCGCCAGCAGCTTGGGAGGCCCCTCTGGAAACACCATATATTTT
CASSLGGPSGNTIYF
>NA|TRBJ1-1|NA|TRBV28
TGTGCCAGCAGTTCCTCCGTAGGAAGCACTGAAGCTTTCTTT
CASSSSVGSTEAFF
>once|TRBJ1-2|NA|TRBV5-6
TGTGCCAGCAGCTTCCCCCACTCCTCGGCAGGGGCCGGCGACTATGGCTACACCTTC
CASSFPHSSAGAGDYGYTF
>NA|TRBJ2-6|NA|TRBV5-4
TGTGCCAGCAGCTTGGCCTCCCGGGGCGGGGCCAACGTCCTGACTTTC
CASSLASRGGANVLTF
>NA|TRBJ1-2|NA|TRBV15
TGTGCCACCAGCAGAGATTCCAGTGGCTACACCTTC
CATSRDSSGYTF
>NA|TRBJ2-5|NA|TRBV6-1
TGTGCCAGCATGCGGCCAGGGCTAAAAGAGACCCAGTACTTC
CASMRPGLKETQYF
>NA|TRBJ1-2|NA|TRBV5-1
TGCGCCAGCAGCTCTTCGCCGGGTCCTATACCCTACACCTTC
CASSSSPGPIPYTF
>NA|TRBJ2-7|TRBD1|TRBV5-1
TGCGCCAGCAGCGGGACAGGGGGCGAGCAGTACTTC
CASSGTGGEQYF
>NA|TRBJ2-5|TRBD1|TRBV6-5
TGTGCCAGCAGTCGGCAACGGACAGGAGAAGAGACCCAGTACTTC
CASSRQRTGEETQYF
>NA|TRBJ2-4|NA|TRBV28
TGTGCCAGCAGCCCCGGGGCCAAAAACATTCAGTACTTC
CASSPGAKNIQYF
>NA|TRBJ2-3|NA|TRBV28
TGTGCCAGCCATCAAACCCCCTACAGCGGGCCGCCCCCTAGCACAGATACGCAGTATTTT
CASHQTPYSGPPPSTDTQYF
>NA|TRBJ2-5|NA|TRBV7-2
TGTGCCAGCAGCTTACTCCCTCAAACGTGGGAGACCCAGTACTTC
CASSLLPQTWETQYF
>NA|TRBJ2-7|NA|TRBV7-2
TGTGCCAGCAGCTTAAGGGGGACCGTAACGACCTACGAGCAGTACTTC
CASSLRGTVTTYEQYF
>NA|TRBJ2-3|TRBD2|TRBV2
TGTGCCAGCAGGACCCTTCCCAAACCAGTGCCGGGACTAGCGGGCACAGATACGCAGTATTTT
CASRTLPKPVPGLAGTDTQYF
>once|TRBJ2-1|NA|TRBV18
TGTGCCAGCTCACCCCGAGGGGGGAATGAGCAGTTCTTC
CASSPRGGNEQFF
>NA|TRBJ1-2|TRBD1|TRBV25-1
TGTGCCAGCAGTGGAACTGGGGACAGGGGAATATCCTATGGCTACACCTTC
CASSGTGDRGISYGYTF
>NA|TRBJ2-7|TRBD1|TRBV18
TGTGCCAGCTCACCCGCCGGGACAGGGGGGCCGTCCTCCTACGAGCAGTACTTC
CASSPAGTGGPSSYEQYF
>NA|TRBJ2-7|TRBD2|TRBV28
TGTGCCAGCAGTCCCCCCGGGGAGCGGGAGGGCTACGAGCAGTACTTC
CASSPPGEREGYEQYF
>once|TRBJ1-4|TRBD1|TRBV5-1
TGCGCCAGCAGCGTCCTCGGGACAGGGGATGAAAAACTGTTTTTT
CASSVLGTGDEKLFF
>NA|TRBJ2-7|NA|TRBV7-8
TGTGCCAGCAGCTTAGGGTCGACCGTAGTATACGAGCAGTACTTC
CASSLGSTVVYEQYF
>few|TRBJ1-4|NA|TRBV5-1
TGCGCCAGCAGTAACCCGGAGGGTCTAAATGAAAAACTGTTTTTT
CASSNPEGLNEKLFF
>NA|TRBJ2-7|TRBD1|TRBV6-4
TGTGCCAGCCCACCGACAGGGGTCTACGAGCAGTACTTC
CASPPTGVYEQYF
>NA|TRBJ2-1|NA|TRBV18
TGTGCCAGCTCACCTGGCAACTACAATGAGCAGTTCTTC
CASSPGNYNEQFF
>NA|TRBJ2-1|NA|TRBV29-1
TGCAGCGGAGCGGGCTCCCCTAATGAGCAGTTCTTC
CSGAGSPNEQFF
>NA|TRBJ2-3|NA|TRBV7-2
TGTGCCAGCAGCTCATCCGGAGTTTCAGATACGCAGTATTTT
CASSSSGVSDTQYF
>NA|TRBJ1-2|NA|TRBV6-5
TGTGCCAGCAGTTACTCGGGCAGCTCTAACTATGGCTACACCTTC
CASSYSGSSNYGYTF
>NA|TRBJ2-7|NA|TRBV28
TGTGCCAGCAGTTTATGGGGGGGCCCCTACGAGCAGTACTTC
CASSLWGGPYEQYF
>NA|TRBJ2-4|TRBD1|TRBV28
TGTGCCAGCAGTCCGAGGGGACAGTCGTTAGCCAAAAACATTCAGTACTTC
CASSPRGQSLAKNIQYF
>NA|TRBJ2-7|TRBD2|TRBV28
TGTGCCAGCAGTAACAGCGGGAGCCCCTACGAGCAGTACTTC
CASSNSGSPYEQYF
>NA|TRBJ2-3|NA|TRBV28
TGTGCCAGCAGTCATCCCATACTCAGGACGCAGTATTTT
CASSHPILRTQYF
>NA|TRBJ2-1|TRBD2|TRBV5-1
TGCGCCAGCAGCTTAATTCCGGGACTACCGTTCAATGAGCAGTTCTTC
CASSLIPGLPFNEQFF
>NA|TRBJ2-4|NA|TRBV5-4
TGTGCCAGCAGCTTCTCGGGACTCCCCGAAAACATTCAGTACTTC
CASSFSGLPENIQYF